This is a list of T cell receptor beta chains from one sample in a study of control samples from healthy donors and cancer patients. This table comes from immunoSEQ multiplex PCR, and its TCRdb copy is limited to in-frame clones, with some not included. The sample yields some 11,000 clones, approximately 94% seen once. The specimen was PBMCs. Receptors were obtained from a man aged 70 or older with head and neck cancer. Both conserved end residues are trimmed from each CDR3.

TRBV28,10,ASSPPADEQY
TRBV3-1/TRBV3-2,11,ASSPTGYNEQF
TRBV5-1,12,ASSLAPDDYEQY
TRBV10-3,16,AIRGTGPSLVSGNTIY
TRBV27,11,ASSLAGFQPQH
TRBV9,14,ASSVGTGTLRGEQF
TRBV6-6,10,ASSYEFETQY
TRBV28,11,ASSPPGDHEQY
TRBV10-3,11,AIKDSPHNEQF
TRBV7-9,13,ASSFGQGARNEQF
TRBV2,10,ASRGQGVKLF
TRBV9,15,ASSVEAGTSGRYEQY
TRBV19,13,ASSITGQGGRKLF
TRBV18,12,ASSPGTLQETQY
TRBV7-9,12,ASSFDREWTEAF
TRBV10-1,12,ASSESSGRLSLF
TRBV6-1,13,ASSDGGPRSYEQY
TRBV28,14,ASSLPGRYSNQPQH
TRBV19,12,ASPYRAGANVLT
TRBV29-1,16,SVDFLGPTGTRHNEQF
TRBV2,14,ASSAWWRGPYNEQF
TRBV5-1,14,ASKPGTTAFNSPLH
TRBV18,12,ASSPGQGGYGYT
TRBV3-1/TRBV3-2,12,ASSPKAGNQPQH
TRBV30,11,AWSLWYQETQY
TRBV5-1,13,ASVAEQGFRTEAF
TRBV10-3,12,ATRAPTVGNTIY
TRBV5-1,13,ASSSTGTGGETQY
TRBV6-5,13,ASSYSGTGKETQY
TRBV28,14,ASSLKPGASSYEQY
TRBV27,13,ASSLWGSGANVLT